This T cell receptor beta chain was sequenced for a study of cytomegalovirus exposure and HLA in healthy donors. Study information: A prior analysis found 117 million unique TCR beta sequences from some 200 million T cells.

Study results and limitations: Reportedly, cytomegalovirus status was diagnosed with high sensitivity and specificity. In a later analysis, HLA-associated TCR beta chains were more clonally expanded than equally common others. Excluded were some V segments that proved indistinguishable, including TRBV6-2 and TRBV6-3.

The CDR3 sequence is 16 residues long. The germline V gene has CDR1 LGHNA and CDR2 YNFKEQ. V was shortened by 0 bases and J by 1 base, with 12 bases between the two germline ends. A word on this clone: What it recognizes is unknown.

Researchers ran the PCR with 60 Vbeta and 13 Jbeta primers. Libraries were prepared by immunoSEQ multiplex PCR; TCRdb keeps only in-frame clonotypes and omits some of them. In total, the table holds approximately 150,000 clones. This chain links TRBV4-2 with TRBJ2-5, with a weak D call TRBD2 (5 bases). This TCR was recovered from a woman aged 18-35 years in good health and CMV-seronegative. Sample: PBMCs. CDR3 DNA: TGTGCCAGCAGCCAAGAACAGCGGAGCCCCCAAGAGACCCAGTACTTC. Its translation is CASSQEQRSPQETQYF.